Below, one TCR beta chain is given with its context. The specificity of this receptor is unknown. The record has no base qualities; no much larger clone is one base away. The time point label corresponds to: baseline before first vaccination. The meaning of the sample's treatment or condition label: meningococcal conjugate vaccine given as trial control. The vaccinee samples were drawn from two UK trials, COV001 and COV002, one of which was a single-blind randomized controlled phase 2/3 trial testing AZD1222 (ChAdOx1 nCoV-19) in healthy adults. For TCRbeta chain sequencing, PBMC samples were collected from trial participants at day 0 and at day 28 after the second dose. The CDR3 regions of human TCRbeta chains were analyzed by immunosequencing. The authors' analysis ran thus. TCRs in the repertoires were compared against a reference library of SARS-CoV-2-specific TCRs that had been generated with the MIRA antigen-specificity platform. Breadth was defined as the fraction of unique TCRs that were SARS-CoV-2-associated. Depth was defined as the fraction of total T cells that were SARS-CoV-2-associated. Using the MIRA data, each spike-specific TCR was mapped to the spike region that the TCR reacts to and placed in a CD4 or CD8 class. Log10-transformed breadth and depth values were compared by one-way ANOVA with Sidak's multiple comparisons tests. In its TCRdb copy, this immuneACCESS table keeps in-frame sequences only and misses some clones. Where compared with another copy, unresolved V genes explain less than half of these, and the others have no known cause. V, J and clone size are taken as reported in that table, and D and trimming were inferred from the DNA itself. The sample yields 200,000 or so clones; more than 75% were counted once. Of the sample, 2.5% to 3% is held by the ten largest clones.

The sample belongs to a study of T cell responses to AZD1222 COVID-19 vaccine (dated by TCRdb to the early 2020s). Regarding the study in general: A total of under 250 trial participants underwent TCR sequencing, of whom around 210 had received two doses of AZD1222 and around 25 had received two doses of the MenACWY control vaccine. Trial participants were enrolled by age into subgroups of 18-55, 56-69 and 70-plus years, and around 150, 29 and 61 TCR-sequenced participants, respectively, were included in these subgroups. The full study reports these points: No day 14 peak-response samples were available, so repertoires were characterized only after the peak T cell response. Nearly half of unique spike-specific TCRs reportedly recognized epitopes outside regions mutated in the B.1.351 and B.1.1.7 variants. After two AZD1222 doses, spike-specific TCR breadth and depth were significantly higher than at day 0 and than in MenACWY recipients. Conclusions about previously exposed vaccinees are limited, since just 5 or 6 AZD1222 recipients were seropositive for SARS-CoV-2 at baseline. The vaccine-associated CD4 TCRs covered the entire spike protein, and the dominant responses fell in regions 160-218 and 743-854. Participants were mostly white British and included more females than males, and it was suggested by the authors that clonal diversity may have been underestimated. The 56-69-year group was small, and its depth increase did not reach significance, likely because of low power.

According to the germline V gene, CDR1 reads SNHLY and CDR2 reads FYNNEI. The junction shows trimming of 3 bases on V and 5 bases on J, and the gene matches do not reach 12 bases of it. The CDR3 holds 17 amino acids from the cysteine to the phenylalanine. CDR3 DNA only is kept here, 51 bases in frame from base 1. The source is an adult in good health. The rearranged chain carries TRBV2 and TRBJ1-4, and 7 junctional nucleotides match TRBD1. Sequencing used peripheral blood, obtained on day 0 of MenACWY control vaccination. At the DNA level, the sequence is TGTGCCAGCAGTGAGAACCCCGCCGGGACAGAGAATGAAAAACTGTTTTTT. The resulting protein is CASSENPAGTENEKLFF.